These 32 T cell receptor beta chains originate from one sample sequenced in a study of T cells in Graves' hyperthyroidism and ophthalmopathy. Amplification of TCR beta CDR3 regions was performed using RNA transcripts as template. TCR CDR3 regions were first amplified by RT-PCR with HTBI primers. TCRdb called the multiplex PCR reads again in MiXCR, with one record for every CDR3 protein. The repertoire includes 600,000 to 850,000 distinct CDR3 sequences, around 20% of them detected once, and around 15% sits in the top ten. Sequencing was performed on blood. These receptors came from a woman aged 45-65 years with Graves' hyperthyroidism that later progressed to Graves' ophthalmopathy.

This clonotype has only a few counts. This chain uses TRBV10-3 with TRBJ1-1; possibly TRBD1 for D (5 bases). CDR1 and CDR2 from the germline V gene are ENHRY and SYGVKD. The CDR3 consists of 14 residues. Deletions cut 3 bases from V and 6 bases from J, with 14 bases between. CDR3 in DNA: TGTGCCATCAGTGAAGGGGACGGTAACGCTGAAGCTTTCTTT. It yields the protein CAISEGDGNAEAFF.

This clonotype was detected a few times. This chain joins TRBV4-1 and TRBJ1-1; D gene ambiguous. V lost 1 base and J 4 bases, leaving 13 bases between the germline ends. This CDR3 is built from 15 residues. Per the germline V gene, CDR1 is MGHRA and CDR2 is YSYEKL. This CDR3 reads CASSQVGRSPTEAFF. The DNA of the CDR3 is TGCGCCAGCAGCCAAGTTGGTCGTTCTCCCACTGAAGCTTTCTTT.

This clonotype was observed a handful of times. The V gene is TRBV20-1, the J gene TRBJ1-5; a possible D gene is TRBD1 (5 bases). Trimming cost V 4 bases and J 7 bases, with 20 bases left between them. Germline V gene lookup returns CDR1 DFQATT and CDR2 SNEGSKA (reference sequence). The CDR3 extends over 15 amino acids. CDR3 region: CSAKRGGVESQPQHF. The CDR3 bases are TGCAGTGCTAAACGGGGGGGGGTCGAATCACAGCCCCAGCATTTT.

The sample holds many counts of this clonotype. The rearrangement links TRBV5-8 to TRBJ2-5, with TRBD1 matching over 10 bases. V trimming: 4 bases; J trimming: 5 bases; junction bases outside the gene matches: 8. The germline V gene has CDR1 SGHTS and CDR2 YDEGEE. CDR3 length equals 15 residues. The chain's CDR3 is CASSTGTGASETQYF. For the CDR3, the DNA is TGTGCCAGCAGCACCGGGACAGGGGCGTCGGAGACCCAGTACTTC.

This clonotype was counted between two and nine times. The chain uses TRBV9 and TRBJ1-2; D is unresolved. V was cut by 0 bases and J by 4 bases, with 16 bases left in between. Germline V lookup: CDR1 SGDLS, CDR2 YYNGEE. The CDR3 totals 16 residues. CDR3 residues: CASSVEVEGMGYGYTF. CDR3 in DNA: TGTGCCAGCAGCGTAGAGGTGGAGGGCATGGGCTATGGCTACACCTTC.

This clonotype was seen repeatedly, ten times or more. The chain carries TRBV2 and TRBJ1-2; D unresolved. Germline assignment: CDR1 SNHLY and CDR2 FYNNEI. V was cut by 0 bases and J by 2 bases, with 13 bases left in between. This CDR3 contains 16 residues. The CDR3 loop is CASSEADARHNYGYTF. The CDR3 DNA reads as TGTGCCAGCAGTGAAGCGGACGCAAGACACAACTATGGCTACACCTTC.

This clonotype was seen a handful of times. This sequence joins TRBV4-1 and TRBJ2-5; D gene ambiguous. Germline values: CDR1 MGHRA, CDR2 YSYEKL. Trimming shortened V by 0 bases and J by 2 bases, and 22 bases separated the two germline ends. The CDR3 covers 19 residues. In nucleotides, the CDR3 is TGCGCCAGCAGCCAAGAAAAAAGAGTTCCGCTTGCCAAGCAAGAGACCCAGTACTTC. As protein: CASSQEKRVPLAKQETQYF.

J is TRBJ1-2 and V is TRBV5-6, with unresolved D. The V and J ends lost 1 base and 11 bases respectively, with 12 bases between them. From germline, CDR1 is SGHDT and CDR2 YYEEEE. The CDR3 totals 12 residues. CDR3 protein: CASSLNGMKYTF. The CDR3 DNA sequence: TGTGCCAGCAGCTTGAATGGCATGAAATACACCTTC.

At least ten counts were recorded for this clonotype. V gene TRBV11-2 combines with J gene TRBJ2-3; D call uncertain. Trimming left V 2 bases short and J 5 bases short, with 11 bases between. The CDR3 runs to 14 residues. Germline CDR1 is SGHAT and CDR2 is FQNNGV. CDR3 loop: CASSLKAWRDTQYF. CDR3 coding DNA: TGTGCCAGCAGCTTAAAGGCTTGGCGAGATACGCAGTATTTT.

This chain joins TRBV5-1 and TRBJ2-7, with 9 bases identical to TRBD1. Germline trimming cut 1 base from V and 0 bases from J; bases unmatched to any gene: 5. The CDR3 has 16 residues. Germline V gene sequence: CDR1 SGHRS, CDR2 YFSETQ. The CDR3 nucleotides read TGCGCCAGCAGCTTGTGGGCGACAGGGGGCTCCTACGAGCAGTACTTC. Translating it yields CASSLWATGGSYEQYF.

This clonotype appeared a few times. This chain joins TRBV30 and TRBJ1-2; D perhaps matches TRBD1 (6 bases). CDR3 length: 13 residues. CDR1 and CDR2 (germline): GTSNPN, SVGIG (reference sequence). V was cut by 2 bases and J by 7 bases, with 14 bases left in between. CDR3 loop: CAWSPGRGGGYTF. CDR3 nucleotides: TGTGCCTGGAGTCCAGGCAGGGGCGGTGGCTACACCTTC. Looking up the rest from reference TRBV30 and TRBJ1-2 gives the full variable domain: SQTIHQWPATLVQPVGSPLSLECTVEGTSNPNLYWYRQAAGRGLQLLFYSVGIGQISSEVPQNLSASRPQDRQFILSSKKLLLSDSGFYLCAWSPGRGGGYTFGSGTRLTVV.

The rearrangement joins TRBV6-1 to TRBJ1-4; D remains unclear. The CDR3 has 15 residues. In germline, CDR1 is MNHNS, CDR2 SASEGT. V was clipped by 5 bases and J by 0 bases, with 10 bases between them. The CDR3 is CASSLGPSTNEKLFF. The DNA of the CDR3 is TGTGCCAGCAGTTTAGGCCCCTCAACTAATGAAAAACTGTTTTTT.

V and J are TRBV19 and TRBJ2-5; the match to TRBD2 covers 8 bases. The CDR3 contains 14 residues. Losses at the gene ends were 5 bases for V and 7 bases for J; bases not matched to a gene: 9. In germline, CDR1 is LNHDA, CDR2 SQIVND (reference sequence). The CDR3 DNA reads TGTGCCAGTAGTCCACCGGGAGGGGAGGGGACCCAGTACTTC. Its protein product is CASSPPGGEGTQYF.

A note on this clonotype: It may be a read error: a sequence one base away is much more abundant. The chain is built from TRBV5-1 and TRBJ2-7; perhaps D is TRBD1 or TRBD2 (7 bases each). The length of the CDR3 is 11 residues. The germline V gene has CDR1 SGHRS and CDR2 YFSETQ. CDR3 region: CASRGGYEQYF. The CDR3 DNA reads TGTGCCAGCAGGGGGGGCTACGAGCAGTACTTC.

Only a few counts were recorded for this clonotype. The rearrangement uses TRBV20-1 and TRBJ2-7, with D possibly TRBD2 on 5 matching bases. The CDR3 runs 15 residues. The germline V gene encodes CDR1 DFQATT and CDR2 SNEGSKA (reference sequence). V was clipped by 5 bases and J by 0 bases, with 17 bases between them. In DNA form, the CDR3 reads TGCAGTGCTCCTGCTAGGCTAGCCAGCTCCTACGAGCAGTACTTC. Its translation is CSAPARLASSYEQYF.

This clonotype was seen a few times. The chain carries TRBV6-1 and TRBJ1-3; 9 bases are shared with TRBD1. Germline V gene lookup returns CDR1 MNHNS and CDR2 SASEGT. The junction had 9 bases not matched to a gene; V was cut back by 6 bases and J by 0 bases. CDR3 length: 17 residues. The CDR3 DNA is TGTGCCAGCAGGAAATCAGGGACAGGGCACTCTGGAAACACCATATATTTT. Translating gives CASRKSGTGHSGNTIYF.

The CDR3 DNA is TGTGCCAGTAGTATGAGCTCAGGGCGAGAGACCCAGTACTTC. This encodes CASSMSSGRETQYF. This rearrangement joins TRBV19 to TRBJ2-5; tentatively, D is TRBD1 (5 bases). Between the trimmed V and J ends, which lost 3 bases and 4 bases, there was a span of 12 bases. CDR1 is LNHDA and CDR2 is SQIVND in the germline V gene (reference sequence). This CDR3 region has 14 residues.

The CDR3 region has the DNA TGTGCCAGCAGTTTAGCCCTGGGGGCGGGAGAGGAGACCCAGTACTTC. Protein: CASSLALGAGEETQYF. The chain couples TRBV27 to TRBJ2-5; possible D gene TRBD2, 7 bases. Germline-derived CDR1 and CDR2 are MNHEY and SMNVEV (reference sequence). The CDR3 is 16 residues long. V lost 2 bases and J 5 bases, leaving 18 bases between the germline ends.

This clonotype was observed a few times. V gene TRBV15 combines with J gene TRBJ2-5; D possibly corresponds to TRBD1 (7 bases). Between the trimmed V and J ends, which lost 3 bases and 1 base, there was a span of 9 bases. CDR1 is LNHNV and CDR2 is YYDKDF in the germline V gene (reference sequence). The CDR3 is 14 residues long. The CDR3 nucleotides are TGTGCCACCAGCAGGCGGGACAGCCAAGAGACCCAGTACTTC. Encoded protein: CATSRRDSQETQYF.

The chain has TRBV6-1 and TRBJ1-1; D not resolved. The CDR3 sequence is 14 residues long. CDR1 is MNHNS and CDR2 is SASEGT in the germline V gene. Trimming shortened V by 6 bases and J by 9 bases, and 20 bases separated the two germline ends. CDR3 protein: CASSPDTTLVKAFF. The CDR3, as DNA: TGTGCCAGCAGCCCTGACACGACACTCGTGAAAGCTTTCTTT.

This clonotype was detected a few times. V gene TRBV5-8 combines with J gene TRBJ2-3; 10 positions agree with TRBD2. The CDR3 length is 18 residues. Per germline, CDR1 SGHTS and CDR2 YDEGEE. The V and J ends lost 2 bases and 1 base, in that order; junction bases with no gene match: 10. CDR3 coding DNA: TGTGCCAGCAGCTTCTGGCTAGCGGGGGCCCCCCGCACAGATACGCAGTATTTT. This codes for CASSFWLAGAPRTDTQYF. The entire variable domain, with the rest obtained from reference TRBV5-8 and TRBJ2-3, is as follows: EAGVTQSPTHLIKTRGQQATLRCSPISGHTSVYWYQQALGLGLQFLLWYDEGEERNRGNFPPRFSGRQFPNYSSELNVNALELEDSALYLCASSFWLAGAPRTDTQYFGPGTRLTVL.

The chain couples TRBV4-1 to TRBJ1-5; 7 bases agree with TRBD1. The CDR3 length is 15 residues. CDR1 and CDR2 from the germline V gene are MGHRA and YSYEKL. V lost 3 bases and J lost 7; bases outside the gene matches: 9. In DNA, the CDR3 is TGCGCCAGCAGCCAGAGGACAGGCGTTCAACAGCCCCAGCATTTT. Its translation is CASSQRTGVQQPQHF.

The chain joins TRBV12-5 to TRBJ1-5; 7 nucleotides agree with TRBD1. From germline, CDR1 is LGHNT and CDR2 FRNRAP. J was trimmed by 4 bases and V by 1 base; bases with no gene match: 7. This CDR3 is 16 amino acids long. The CDR3 here is CASGLATGSPNQPQHF. CDR3 coding DNA: TGTGCTAGTGGTTTGGCGACAGGGAGTCCTAATCAGCCCCAGCATTTT.

At least ten counts were recorded for this clonotype. The V call is TRBV20-1, the J call TRBJ2-5; D gene unclear. The CDR3 totals 13 residues. In germline, CDR1 is DFQATT, CDR2 SNEGSKA (reference sequence). Trimming stripped 5 bases from V and 4 bases from J, with 14 bases between. The CDR3 DNA reads as TGCAGTGCTGAAGGTATCTGGCGAGAGACCCAGTACTTC. Its translation is CSAEGIWRETQYF.

This clonotype has at least ten counts. The chain recombines TRBV12-3 or TRBV12-4 with TRBJ2-1; D is perhaps TRBD1 (5 bases). The CDR3 consists of 14 residues. V was pared by 6 bases and J by 5 bases, with 14 bases between. CDR3 DNA: TGTGCCAGCAGGGCCAGGGTGGACGACAATGAGCAGTTCTTC. Translated, it gives CASRARVDDNEQFF.

This clonotype has at least ten counts. This chain uses TRBV27 with TRBJ1-6; possible D gene TRBD1, 5 bases. The V gene's germline CDR1 is MNHEY and CDR2 SMNVEV (reference sequence). The ends were cut back, 2 bases at V and 7 bases at J, with 12 bases in the middle. The CDR3 runs 15 residues. CDR3: CASSLTSGGNSPLHF. CDR3 DNA sequence: TGTGCCAGCAGTTTAACGTCGGGGGGGAATTCACCCCTCCACTTT.

This clonotype was observed at least ten times. V usage is TRBV28 and J usage is TRBJ1-5, with D possibly matching TRBD1 (6 bases). Trimming took off 4 bases at V and 5 bases at J, with 18 bases between the two ends. Germline-derived CDR1 and CDR2 are MDHEN and SYDVKM. The CDR3 is 16 residues long. CDR3 amino acids: CASSSGLRGAYQPQHF. The CDR3 DNA is TGTGCCAGCAGTTCAGGCCTCCGGGGGGCCTATCAGCCCCAGCATTTT.

In this sample, this clonotype turned up a few times. The chain employs TRBV20-1 and TRBJ2-1; D possibly corresponds to TRBD2 (5 bases). The CDR3 extends over 12 amino acids. Germline V CDR1 and CDR2: DFQATT, SNEGSKA (reference sequence). Trimming left V 6 bases short and J 7 bases short, with 13 bases between. The CDR3 reads CSAPGRLNEQFF. CDR3 in DNA: TGCAGTGCCCCGGGCCGACTAAATGAGCAGTTCTTC.

This clonotype was counted ten times or more. The V call is TRBV6-1, the J call TRBJ2-5; D is possibly TRBD2 (6 bases). This CDR3 contains 15 residues. V was pared by 0 bases and J by 3 bases, with 11 bases between. The germline V gene has CDR1 MNHNS and CDR2 SASEGT. The CDR3 DNA sequence: TGTGCCAGCAGTGAAGCTACCGCGGGAAAAGAGACCCAGTACTTC. Protein sequence: CASSEATAGKETQYF.

This chain connects TRBV28 to TRBJ2-5; D perhaps matches TRBD2 (5 bases). Germline V CDR1 and CDR2: MDHEN, SYDVKM. CDR3 length: 15 residues. Trimming pared 5 bases from V and 3 bases from J, leaving 16 bases between. The CDR3 DNA reads as TGTGCCAGCAGTCCGGACGAGGGTGTGGAAGAGACCCAGTACTTC. Protein: CASSPDEGVEETQYF.

The chain couples TRBV11-2 to TRBJ2-3; TRBD1 or TRBD2 may be the D gene (6 bases each). Trimming took off 2 bases at V and 4 bases at J, with 13 bases between the two ends. From germline, CDR1 is SGHAT and CDR2 FQNNGV. The CDR3 loop spans 15 amino acids. Here the CDR3 reads CASSLRIGGPDTQYF. The CDR3 DNA is TGTGCCAGCAGCTTAAGGATTGGGGGGCCAGATACGCAGTATTTT.

The chain uses TRBV25-1 and TRBJ2-4, with D unresolved. V was cut by 6 bases and J by 5 bases, with 14 bases left in between. CDR3 size: 14 residues. The germline CDR1 and CDR2 sequences are MGHDK and SYGVNS. CDR3 residues: CASRDLGVENIQYF. The CDR3 DNA reads TGTGCCAGCAGGGACCTTGGGGTTGAAAACATTCAGTACTTC. The variable domain in full, completed from reference TRBV25-1 and TRBJ2-4, reads EADIYQTPRYLVIGTGKKITLECSQTMGHDKMYWYQQDPGMELHLIHYSYGVNSTEKGDLSSESTVSRIRTEHFPLTLESARPSHTSQYLCASRDLGVENIQYFGAGTRLSVL.